This TCR beta chain originates from a study of response to subunit inactivated influenza vaccine. Study-wide points: Authors suggested each seasonal flu vaccination may recruit only limited numbers of new T cells.

V dropped 6 bases and J dropped 5; count of bases not matched to a gene: 7. The germline V gene encodes CDR1 MDHEN and CDR2 SYDVKM. This CDR3 is 14 amino acids long. TCRdb called the RT-PCR reads again in MiXCR, with one record for every CDR3 protein. The sample lists roughly 500,000 distinct CDR3 sequences; 25% were seen once. This clonotype was seen repeatedly, ten times or more. No antigen is known for it. The V call is TRBV28, the J call TRBJ2-5; 9 nucleotides align to TRBD1. The TCR comes from a man aged 50 to 60 who received an inactivated influenza vaccine. The sequencing used CD4+ T cells sorted from PBMCs, collected more than 4 days after vaccination. The CDR3 nucleotides are TGTGCCAGCAGACCGGGACAGGGTAGGGAGACCCAGTACTTC. Protein: CASRPGQGRETQYF.